The 10 T cell receptor beta chains reported below all come from one sample, sequenced in a study of cytomegalovirus exposure and HLA in healthy donors (dated by TCRdb to 2016 to 2017). The library was generated by the immunoSEQ multiplex PCR assay. The multiplex PCR relied on a mix of 60 forward primers for TCR Vbeta segments and 13 reverse primers for TCR Jbeta segments. TCRdb retrieved this table from immuneACCESS and kept in-frame rearrangements only. Not all clones are present; in checked studies, unresolved V genes account for under half, and no reason is known for the remainder. The sample contains about 120,000 clones, approximately 70% of them found a single time. The top ten clonotypes cover 8.5% to 9.5% of the sample. The specimen was PBMCs. These receptors were collected from a woman in her forties in good health and CMV-seropositive.

The chain uses TRBV7-2 and TRBJ2-5; 12 positions agree with TRBD2. The CDR3 covers 15 residues. From germline, CDR1 is SGHTA and CDR2 FQGNSA. The ends lost 5 bases at V and 3 bases at J; junction bases unmatched: 4. CDR3 sequence reads: CASSLTSGSKETQYF. The CDR3 nucleotides read TGTGCCAGCAGCCTGACTAGCGGGAGTAAAGAGACCCAGTACTTC.

This clone occurred a few times. V gene TRBV28 combines with J gene TRBJ1-2; tentatively, D is TRBD1 (5 bases). Trimming pared 2 bases from V and 8 bases from J, leaving 18 bases between. CDR1 is MDHEN and CDR2 is SYDVKM in the germline V gene. CDR3 length equals 15 residues. This CDR3 reads CASSLGGRRGRGYTF. In DNA form, the CDR3 reads TGTGCCAGCAGTTTAGGGGGGAGGAGAGGCCGCGGCTACACCTTC.

This clone showed up just a few times. The genes are TRBV7-9 and TRBJ2-1, with TRBD1 matching over 8 bases. Germline values: CDR1 SEHNR, CDR2 FQNEAQ (reference sequence). The CDR3 contains 18 residues. The V segment lost 5 bases and the J segment 5 bases; nucleotides outside the gene matches: 17. The CDR3 DNA sequence: TGTGCCAGCAGCACGGAAGAGATCGGACAGGGTCTCGACAATGAGCAGTTCTTC. It encodes CASSTEEIGQGLDNEQFF.

This chain links TRBV29-1 with TRBJ1-1; D might be TRBD1 (5 bases). The germline gives CDR1 SQVTM, CDR2 ANQGSEA. The CDR3 is made up of 11 amino acids. For the CDR3, the DNA is TGCACCGCCGAAGGGGACACTGAAGCTTTCTTT. As protein: CTAEGDTEAFF.

The chain carries TRBV19 and TRBJ2-7, with 10 bases fitting TRBD2. The CDR3 is 16 amino acids. Trimming removed 1 base from V and 10 bases from J; junction bases left unmatched: 13. The germline V gene has CDR1 LNHDA and CDR2 SQIVND (reference sequence). The CDR3 coding sequence is TGTGCCAGTAGTATAGGCGTGCGGACTAGCGGTTCCGAACAGTACTTC. Protein product: CASSIGVRTSGSEQYF.

The rearrangement joins TRBV5-4 to TRBJ2-1; 7 bases are a match to TRBD2. The V and J ends lost 0 bases and 7 bases, in that order; junction bases with no gene match: 7. From germline, CDR1 is SGHNT and CDR2 YYREEE (reference sequence). CDR3 length: 15 amino acids. CDR3 coding DNA: TGTGCCAGCAGCTTGGGAGCGGGAATCTCTAATGAGCAGTTCTTC. It translates to CASSLGAGISNEQFF.

This clone showed up just once. This chain uses TRBV4-1 with TRBJ2-3; D is possibly TRBD2 (5 bases). The length of the CDR3 is 16 residues. The V end lost 4 bases, the J end lost 7 bases, and 21 bases lay between the germline ends. CDR1 is MGHRA, CDR2 YSYEKL, per germline. In nucleotides, the CDR3 is TGCGCCAGCAGCCGTCAAATGGAGGAGTATATAAATACGCAGTATTTT. This sequence encodes CASSRQMEEYINTQYF.

The chain couples TRBV25-1 to TRBJ2-1, with 8 bases matching TRBD1. Germline trimming cut 1 base from V and 10 bases from J; bases unmatched to any gene: 12. CDR3 length equals 16 residues. The V gene's germline CDR1 is MGHDK and CDR2 SYGVNS. CDR3 in amino acids: CASSELRTGFLGEQFF. CDR3 sequence (DNA): TGTGCCAGCAGTGAATTGAGGACAGGGTTCCTAGGCGAGCAGTTCTTC.

The chain links TRBV27 to TRBJ1-1; D not resolved. Germline V lookup: CDR1 MNHEY, CDR2 SMNVEV (reference sequence). V lost 7 bases to trimming and J lost 3 bases, with 15 bases between them. The CDR3 contains 14 residues. The CDR3 loop is CASNERRGDTEAFF. CDR3 bases: TGTGCCAGCAACGAGCGCCGCGGGGACACTGAAGCTTTCTTT.

The chain combines TRBV28 with TRBJ2-7; 8 positions match TRBD2. The CDR3 consists of 16 residues. The J segment lost 1 base and the V segment lost 5 bases, leaving 10 bases of the junction unmatched. Germline values: CDR1 MDHEN, CDR2 SYDVKM. The DNA of the CDR3 is TGTGCCAGCAGTCCAACTGATGGGACTAGGTCCTACGAGCAGTACTTC. Its protein product is CASSPTDGTRSYEQYF. Variable domain in full (rest from reference TRBV28 and TRBJ2-7): DVKVTQSSRYLVKRTGEKVFLECVQDMDHENMFWYRQDPGLGLRLIYFSYDVKMKEKGDIPEGYSVSREKKERFSLILESASTNQTSMYLCASSPTDGTRSYEQYFGPGTRLTVT.